Listed below are T cell receptor beta chains from one sample, sequenced in a study of T cell responses to AZD1222 COVID-19 vaccine. The method was immunoSEQ multiplex PCR; TCRdb's version includes in-frame clones alone and lacks a portion of them. Of 45,000 to 60,000 clones in the sample, more than 60% were seen once. This specimen was peripheral blood, taken on day 0 of AZD1222 vaccination. Source of these receptors: an adult in good health. Both conserved end residues are part of each CDR3. The D gene is left open where the match is weak. Not all rows give a size; the values are once, few, many and, for expanded clones, a class.

>14|-|-|TRBV6-1|TRBJ2-3
CASSELGRTDTQYF
TGTGCCAGCAGTGAACTGGGCCGCACAGATACGCAGTATTTT
>14|-|TRBD2|TRBV9|TRBJ2-7
CASSLAGGFDEQYF
TGTGCCAGCAGTCTCGCGGGAGGGTTCGACGAGCAGTACTTC
>13|-|TRBD1|TRBV5-8|TRBJ1-2
CASSFDRGDGYTF
TGTGCCAGCAGCTTTGACAGGGGAGATGGCTACACCTTC
>19|-|-|TRBV7-3|TRBJ1-1
CASSNTLRTLRYPLTEAFF
TGTGCCAGCAGCAACACATTGAGGACCCTAAGGTACCCCCTTACTGAAGCTTTCTTT
>17|-|-|TRBV27|TRBJ1-6
CASSPSSGTSYNSPLHF
TGTGCCAGCAGTCCGTCCTCCGGGACCTCCTATAATTCACCCCTCCACTTT
>13|-|TRBD2|TRBV5-1|TRBJ2-2
CASSLREAGELFF
TGCGCCAGCAGCTTGCGGGAGGCCGGGGAGCTGTTTTTT
>18|-|TRBD2|TRBV5-1|TRBJ2-5
CASSLVGLAGGTKETQYF
TGCGCCAGCAGCTTGGTCGGACTAGCGGGGGGTACCAAAGAGACCCAGTACTTC
>14|-|-|TRBV2|TRBJ2-3
CASTRTGRTDTQYF
TGTGCCAGCACCCGAACAGGGCGCACAGATACGCAGTATTTT
>13|-|-|TRBV6-5|TRBJ1-1
CASQKGGYTEAFF
TGTGCCAGCCAGAAAGGGGGGTACACTGAAGCTTTCTTT
>14|-|-|TRBV4-1|TRBJ1-5
CASSHGQKEQPQHF
TGCGCCAGCAGCCACGGACAGAAAGAACAGCCCCAGCATTTT
>15|-|-|TRBV6-2/TRBV6-3|TRBJ1-1
CASSYPQATNTEAFF
TGTGCCAGCAGTTACCCCCAGGCAACGAACACTGAAGCTTTCTTT
>14|-|-|TRBV3-1/TRBV3-2|TRBJ1-1
CASSQEGGWTEAFF
TGTGCCAGCAGCCAAGAGGGGGGATGGACTGAAGCTTTCTTT
>15|-|-|TRBV19|TRBJ1-1
CASAPPAAWYTEAFF
TGTGCCTCGGCGCCCCCGGCAGCATGGTACACTGAAGCTTTCTTT
>16|-|-|TRBV5-4|TRBJ2-1
CASSSVYLGDGNEQFF
TGTGCCAGCAGCTCTGTTTACCTCGGAGATGGCAATGAGCAGTTCTTC
>15|-|-|TRBV18|TRBJ2-1
CASSPALGTLNEQFF
TGTGCCAGCTCACCAGCCCTCGGGACTCTGAATGAGCAGTTCTTC
>14|few|-|TRBV10-3|TRBJ1-1
CAISKGTANTEAFF
TGTGCCATCAGTAAGGGGACGGCGAACACTGAAGCTTTCTTT
>16|-|TRBD1|TRBV7-8|TRBJ1-5
CASSSSGQAIGQPQHF
TGTGCCAGCAGCTCCTCCGGACAGGCGATCGGGCAGCCCCAGCATTTT
>13|-|TRBD2|TRBV10-1|TRBJ2-3
CASNRDYTDTQYF
TGCGCCAGCAACCGGGACTATACAGATACGCAGTATTTT
>14|-|-|TRBV5-1|TRBJ1-6
CASSLEFDNSPLHF
TGCGCCAGCAGCTTGGAGTTTGATAATTCACCCCTCCACTTT
>13|-|-|TRBV5-1|TRBJ1-5
CASSLSDGQPQHF
TGCGCCAGCAGCTTGTCGGACGGTCAGCCCCAGCATTTT
>11|few|TRBD1|TRBV28|TRBJ1-1
CASSLTGRAFF
TGTGCCAGCAGTTTGACAGGGCGGGCTTTCTTT
>16|-|TRBD2|TRBV7-2|TRBJ2-1
CASSLRDYSSYNEQFF
TGTGCCAGCAGCTTAAGGGACTATAGCTCCTACAATGAGCAGTTCTTC
>15|-|TRBD1|TRBV11-2|TRBJ2-5
CASSPRTGRQETQYF
TGTGCCAGCAGCCCAAGGACAGGGAGGCAAGAGACCCAGTACTTC
>13|few|-|TRBV19|TRBJ1-2
CASSQGPNYGYTF
TGTGCCAGTAGTCAGGGACCTAACTATGGCTACACCTTC